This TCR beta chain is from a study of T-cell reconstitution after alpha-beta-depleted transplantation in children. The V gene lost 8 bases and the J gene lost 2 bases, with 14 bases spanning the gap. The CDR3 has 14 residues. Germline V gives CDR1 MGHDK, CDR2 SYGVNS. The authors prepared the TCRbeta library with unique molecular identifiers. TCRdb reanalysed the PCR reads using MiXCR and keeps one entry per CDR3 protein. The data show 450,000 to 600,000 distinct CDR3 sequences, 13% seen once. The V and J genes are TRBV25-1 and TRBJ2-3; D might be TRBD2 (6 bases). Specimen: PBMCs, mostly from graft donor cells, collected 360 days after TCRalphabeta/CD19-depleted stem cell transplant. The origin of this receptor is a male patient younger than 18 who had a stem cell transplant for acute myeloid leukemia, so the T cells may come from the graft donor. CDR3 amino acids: CASAVAVPTDTQYF. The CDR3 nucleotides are TGTGCCAGCGCTGTAGCGGTTCCCACAGATACGCAGTATTTT.